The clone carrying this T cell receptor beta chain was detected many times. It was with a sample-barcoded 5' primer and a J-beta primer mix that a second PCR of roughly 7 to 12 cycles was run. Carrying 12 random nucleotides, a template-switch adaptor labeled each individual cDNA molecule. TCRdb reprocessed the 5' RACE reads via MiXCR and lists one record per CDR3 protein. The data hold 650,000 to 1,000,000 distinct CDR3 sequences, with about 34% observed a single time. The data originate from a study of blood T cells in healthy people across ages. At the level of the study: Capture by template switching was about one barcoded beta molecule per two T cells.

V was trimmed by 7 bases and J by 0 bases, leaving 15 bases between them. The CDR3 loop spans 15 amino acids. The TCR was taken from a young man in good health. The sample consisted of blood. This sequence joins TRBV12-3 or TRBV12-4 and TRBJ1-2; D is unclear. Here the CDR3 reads CASTYGMEANYGYTF. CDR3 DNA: TGTGCCAGCACCTACGGCATGGAAGCTAACTATGGCTACACCTTC.